A single sample gave rise to the 28 T cell receptor beta chains below, sequenced in a study of shared clonotypes between healthy human individuals. Profiled with immunoSEQ multiplex PCR; TCRdb holds only in-frame clones, not every one. This repertoire shows millions of clones, over 85% found once; its top ten account for approximately 0.4%. The specimen was naive CD4+ T cells from PBMCs. Sample subset: CD45RA+ positively selected. Source of these receptors: a man younger than 30 in good health. Some clones in this sample may be carry-over from other donors' samples.

The V call is TRBV27, the J call TRBJ2-7; D gene unclear. V lost 0 bases and J 2 bases, leaving 11 bases between the germline ends. This CDR3 is 15 amino acids long. Germline CDR1 MNHEY, CDR2 SMNVEV (reference sequence). CDR3 amino acids: CASSLSGPRPYEQYF. The CDR3 DNA sequence: TGTGCCAGCAGTTTATCCGGACCTCGCCCCTACGAGCAGTACTTC.

The chain combines TRBV4-1 with TRBJ2-7, with 13 bases identical to TRBD2. J was trimmed by 4 bases and V by 2 bases; bases with no gene match: 11. This CDR3 region has 18 residues. Per germline, CDR1 MGHRA and CDR2 YSYEKL. CDR3 region: CASSQRGLAGEMMYEQYF. The CDR3 DNA reads as TGCGCCAGCAGCCAACGAGGACTAGCGGGAGAAATGATGTACGAGCAGTACTTC.

This clone appeared a single time. The genes are TRBV28 and TRBJ1-1; 10 nucleotides match TRBD1. Germline-derived CDR1 and CDR2 are MDHEN and SYDVKM. The length of the CDR3 is 15 residues. The V gene end was trimmed by 3 bases and the J gene end by 4 bases; junction bases not matched to a gene: 5. For the CDR3, the DNA is TGTGCCAGCAGTTTTAGGCGGGACAGGGGCACTGAAGCTTTCTTT. It translates to CASSFRRDRGTEAFF.

The CDR3 here is CASSVTQIISGNTIYF. The CDR3 DNA reads as TGTGCCAGCAGCGTAACACAGATAATCTCTGGAAACACCATATATTTT. This rearrangement joins TRBV9 to TRBJ1-3; D gene uncertain. V lost 1 base and J 0 bases, leaving 11 bases between the germline ends. The CDR3 sequence is 16 residues long. Germline V gene data show CDR1 as SGDLS and CDR2 as YYNGEE.

V usage is TRBV2 and J usage is TRBJ2-2; tentatively, D is TRBD2 (7 bases). Trimming removed 7 bases from V and 5 bases from J, with 11 bases in between. CDR3 length: 13 amino acids. Germline V gives CDR1 SNHLY, CDR2 FYNNEI. Here the CDR3 reads CASNRGATGELFF. CDR3 DNA sequence: TGTGCCAGCAATCGGGGGGCTACCGGGGAGCTGTTTTTT. The entire variable domain, with the rest obtained from reference TRBV2 and TRBJ2-2, is as follows: EPEVTQTPSHQVTQMGQEVILRCVPISNHLYFYWYRQILGQKVEFLVSFYNNEISEKSEIFDDQFSVERPDGSNFTLKIRSTKLEDSAMYFCASNRGATGELFFGEGSRLTVL.

The J gene is TRBJ2-3, the V gene TRBV18, with 7 bases that match TRBD1. With 2 bases clipped from V and 0 bases from J, the junction kept 14 bases outside the gene matches. The CDR3 extends over 19 amino acids. Looked up from germline, CDR1 is KGHSH and CDR2 is LQKENI. CDR3 in amino acids: CASSPSLNPGQLSTDTQYF. As DNA, the CDR3 is TGTGCCAGCTCACCATCACTTAACCCGGGACAGCTAAGCACAGATACGCAGTATTTT.

The chain employs TRBV9 and TRBJ1-1; D might be TRBD1 (5 bases). Germline CDR1 reads SGDLS; CDR2 reads YYNGEE. The CDR3 is 15 residues long. V was trimmed by 4 bases and J by 1 base, leaving 14 bases between them. CDR3 DNA sequence: TGTGCCAGCAGCCCCACCCCAGGGAGGAACACTGAAGCTTTCTTT. It is translated as CASSPTPGRNTEAFF.

As for this clone: Other DNA variants within this sample encode the same CDR3. The chain links TRBV28 to TRBJ1-2, with 9 bases fitting TRBD1. The germline gives CDR1 MDHEN, CDR2 SYDVKM. The V gene end was trimmed by 0 bases and the J gene end by 7 bases; junction bases not matched to a gene: 0. The CDR3 covers 13 residues. CDR3 bases: TGTGCCAGCAGTTTATGGACAGGGGGTGGCTACACCTTC. Its protein is CASSLWTGGGYTF.

About this clone itself: Compared with germline, one end of the junction differs, possibly owing to a read error. The chain is built from TRBV7-9 and TRBJ2-7, with D perhaps given as TRBD1 or TRBD2 (5 bases each). CDR1 is SEHNR, CDR2 FQNEAQ, per germline (reference sequence). The CDR3 covers 14 residues. The CDR3 spells CASSLMGVSDEQYF. DNA of the CDR3: TGTGCCAGCAGCTTAATGGGGGTCTCCGACGAGCAGTACTTC.

The gene calls are TRBV19 and TRBJ2-7; TRBD2 might be the D (6 bases). Germline CDR1 is LNHDA and CDR2 is SQIVND (reference sequence). The CDR3 consists of 17 residues. The V gene lost 3 bases and the J gene lost 2 bases, with 20 bases spanning the gap. For the CDR3, the DNA is TGTGCCAGTAGTATCGGGGGTACCGGGACCCCTACCTACGAGCAGTACTTC. Translating gives CASSIGGTGTPTYEQYF.

The rearrangement uses TRBV19 and TRBJ2-3, with TRBD2 identical over 14 bases. Germline lookup yields CDR1 LNHDA and CDR2 SQIVND (reference sequence). The CDR3 runs 15 residues. J lost 4 bases, V lost 5 bases, and 2 bases had no gene match. For the CDR3, the DNA is TGTGCCAGTAGTGGGACTAGCGGGAGACCAGATACGCAGTATTTT. This translates into CASSGTSGRPDTQYF.

This chain uses TRBV6-1 with TRBJ2-7; D unclear. Per germline, CDR1 MNHNS and CDR2 SASEGT. V lost 2 bases and J lost 4, with 12 bases in between. The CDR3 has 14 amino acids. The CDR3 loop reads CASSESPGPYEQYF. CDR3 DNA: TGTGCCAGCAGTGAAAGCCCCGGCCCTTACGAGCAGTACTTC.

The chain couples TRBV10-1 to TRBJ2-1; D not resolved. Germline loops: CDR1 WNHNN, CDR2 SYGVQD (reference sequence). The CDR3 length is 15 residues. The ends were cut back, 3 bases at V and 6 bases at J, with 15 bases in the middle. CDR3 residues: CASSELGSPLNEQFF. The CDR3 DNA reads as TGCGCCAGCAGTGAACTGGGGTCCCCCCTCAATGAGCAGTTCTTC.

This chain connects TRBV28 to TRBJ1-1; 9 bases map to TRBD1. After removal of 3 bases from V and 5 bases from J, the junction contained 7 bases not matched to a gene. CDR1 is MDHEN and CDR2 is SYDVKM in the germline V gene. CDR3 length: 15 residues. The CDR3 sequence is CASSLWTGERTEAFF. Here the CDR3 DNA reads TGTGCCAGCAGTTTGTGGACAGGGGAACGAACTGAAGCTTTCTTT. Drawing the rest from reference TRBV28 and TRBJ1-1, the complete variable domain is DVKVTQSSRYLVKRTGEKVFLECVQDMDHENMFWYRQDPGLGLRLIYFSYDVKMKEKGDIPEGYSVSREKKERFSLILESASTNQTSMYLCASSLWTGERTEAFFGQGTRLTVV.

The gene calls are TRBV7-2 and TRBJ2-1, with unresolved D. The CDR3 length is 12 residues. Germline V lookup: CDR1 SGHTA, CDR2 FQGNSA. V gave up 2 bases and J gave up 6 bases, with 5 bases separating them. The CDR3 here is CASSLWANEQFF. As DNA, the CDR3 is TGTGCCAGCAGCTTATGGGCCAATGAGCAGTTCTTC.

The chain uses TRBV12-5 and TRBJ2-3; D gene unclear. Germline assignment: CDR1 LGHNT and CDR2 FRNRAP. The length of the CDR3 is 14 residues. Trimming took off 1 base at V and 1 base at J, with 6 bases between the two ends. The CDR3 here is CASGLALRTDTQYF. In DNA form, the CDR3 reads TGTGCTAGTGGTTTGGCCCTCCGCACAGATACGCAGTATTTT.

The V call is TRBV7-9, the J call TRBJ1-3; no firm D call. CDR3 size: 13 residues. Trimming pared 3 bases from V and 4 bases from J, leaving 7 bases between. The V gene's germline CDR1 is SEHNR and CDR2 FQNEAQ (reference sequence). The CDR3 reads CASSFLGGNTIYF. CDR3 nucleotides: TGTGCCAGCAGCTTCTTAGGGGGAAACACCATATATTTT.

The chain couples TRBV30 to TRBJ2-1, with D maybe TRBD1 (6 bases). Trimming took 8 bases from V and 8 from J, leaving 13 bases between them. The V gene's germline CDR1 is GTSNPN and CDR2 SVGIG (reference sequence). The CDR3 has 11 residues. CDR3 nucleotides: TGTGCCCTGGCAGGGGTAGATGAGCAGTTCTTC. Residues: CALAGVDEQFF.

This clone showed up just a few times. V usage is TRBV5-6 and J usage is TRBJ1-1; the D gene is possibly TRBD1 (5 bases). The V gene lost 4 bases and the J gene lost 10 bases, with 20 bases spanning the gap. CDR3 length: 14 residues. In germline, CDR1 is SGHDT, CDR2 YYEEEE. CDR3 protein: CASSPSGEALGAFF. The DNA of the CDR3 is TGTGCCAGCAGCCCCTCGGGGGAAGCTCTTGGAGCTTTCTTT.

The chain joins TRBV2 to TRBJ1-4; D is undetermined. Germline CDR1 and CDR2: SNHLY and FYNNEI. The germline V and J ends were trimmed by 3 bases and 7 bases, with 9 bases remaining between them. CDR3 length: 13 residues. The CDR3, as DNA: TGTGCCAGCAGTGAGGGGATTGTTGAAAAACTGTTTTTT. Protein sequence: CASSEGIVEKLFF.

The chain recombines TRBV19 with TRBJ2-1; the match to TRBD1 covers 12 bases. The CDR3 sequence is 15 residues long. The V gene end was trimmed by 5 bases and the J gene end by 8 bases; junction bases not matched to a gene: 7. Germline V gene data show CDR1 as LNHDA and CDR2 as SQIVND (reference sequence). CDR3 sequence (DNA): TGTGCCAGTAGTTACCTGGGACAGGGGGCCTATGAGCAGTTCTTC. Translated: CASSYLGQGAYEQFF.

The genes are TRBV2 and TRBJ2-1; TRBD2 is a possible D gene (6 bases). Per the germline V gene, CDR1 is SNHLY and CDR2 is FYNNEI. The germline V and J ends were trimmed by 7 bases and 4 bases, with 17 bases remaining between them. The CDR3 is 15 amino acids. The CDR3 sequence is CASKGDGSFYNEQFF. CDR3 DNA: TGTGCCAGCAAAGGCGACGGGAGTTTTTACAATGAGCAGTTCTTC.

For the CDR3, the DNA is TGCAGCGCCAACCGGGAGCCCGACTATGGCTACACCTTC. It codes for CSANREPDYGYTF. This chain links TRBV29-1 with TRBJ1-2; D is ambiguous. The germline CDR1 and CDR2 sequences are SQVTM and ANQGSEA. The ends were cut back, 7 bases at V and 3 bases at J, with 15 bases in the middle. This CDR3 region has 13 residues.

This clone appeared once. The gene calls are TRBV19 and TRBJ2-5; TRBD1 matches at 8 bases. CDR1 and CDR2 from the germline V gene are LNHDA and SQIVND (reference sequence). Trimming took 4 bases from V and 2 from J; bases not matched to a gene: 6. The CDR3 is made up of 15 amino acids. In nucleotides, the CDR3 is TGTGCCAGTAGTACGTCCGGGACAGGACAAGAGACCCAGTACTTC. Residues: CASSTSGTGQETQYF. The variable domain in full, completed from reference TRBV19 and TRBJ2-5, reads DGGITQSPKYLFRKEGQNVTLSCEQNLNHDAMYWYRQDPGQGLRLIYYSQIVNDFQKGDIAEGYSVSREKKESFPLTVTSAQKNPTAFYLCASSTSGTGQETQYFGPGTRLLVL.

In DNA, the CDR3 is TGTGCCAGCAGCCCCAACGTGAAGGGAAGCGAGCAGTACTTC. Translated: CASSPNVKGSEQYF. The chain is built from TRBV6-5 and TRBJ2-7; D remains unclear. The CDR3 totals 14 residues. Germline CDR1 reads MNHEY; CDR2 reads SVGAGI. V lost 6 bases to trimming and J lost 6 bases, with 18 bases between them.

This clone has just one count. This chain links TRBV5-4 with TRBJ2-7; 7 bases match TRBD1. The CDR3 contains 16 residues. V lost 4 bases, J lost 0 bases, and 10 bases stayed unmatched. Per germline, CDR1 SGHNT and CDR2 YYREEE (reference sequence). This chain's CDR3 is CASSAMDRTASYEQYF. The CDR3 DNA follows: TGTGCCAGCAGCGCCATGGACAGGACAGCCTCCTACGAGCAGTACTTC.

The chain employs TRBV13 and TRBJ2-1, with 9 positions matching TRBD1. CDR1 is PRHDT and CDR2 is FYEKMQ in the germline V gene (reference sequence). J lost 1 base, V lost 2 bases, and 6 bases had no gene match. This CDR3 has 17 amino acids. CDR3: CASSLPHGTGSYNEQFF. The CDR3, as DNA: TGTGCCAGCAGCTTACCACACGGGACAGGGTCCTACAATGAGCAGTTCTTC. The full variable domain, its missing parts supplied by reference TRBV13 and TRBJ2-1, is AAGVIQSPRHLIKEKRETATLKCYPIPRHDTVYWYQQGPGQDPQFLISFYEKMQSDKGSIPDRFSAQQFSDYHSELNMSSLELGDSALYFCASSLPHGTGSYNEQFFGPGTRLTVL.

The rearrangement links TRBV7-8 to TRBJ2-5, with D maybe TRBD2 (5 bases). V gave up 4 bases and J gave up 5 bases, with 20 bases separating them. Germline assignment: CDR1 SGHVS and CDR2 FQNEAQ. The CDR3 covers 16 residues. DNA for the CDR3: TGTGCCAGCAGCTCCGAAGAGTTATCCGGGAAGGAGACCCAGTACTTC. It encodes CASSSEELSGKETQYF.